This T cell receptor beta chain stems from a study of T-cell memory formation after mild COVID-19. Using its own MiXCR run on the 5' RACE reads, TCRdb lists one record per CDR3 protein. The sample holds 400,000 or so distinct CDR3 sequences, roughly 20% seen once. Germline lookup yields CDR1 SGHDN and CDR2 FVKESK. Losses at the gene ends were 2 bases for V and 9 bases for J; bases not matched to a gene: 12. This CDR3 is built from 16 residues. Specimen: PBMCs or a T cell subset sorted from them (not recorded which). V gene TRBV14 combines with J gene TRBJ2-1, with 8 bases that match TRBD2. The origin of this receptor is an adult woman who had mild COVID-19 (a few samples of this study predate the infection). Cell type and time point are not known. The CDR3 sequence: CASSQPLIAGYGEQFF. The CDR3 region has the DNA TGTGCCAGCAGCCAACCCCTGATAGCGGGATATGGTGAGCAGTTCTTC. The variable domain in full, completed from reference TRBV14 and TRBJ2-1, reads EAGVTQFPSHSVIEKGQTVTLRCDPISGHDNLYWYRRVMGKEIKFLLHFVKESKQDESGMPNNRFLAERTGGTYSTLKVQPAELEDSGVYFCASSQPLIAGYGEQFFGPGTRLTVL.